In this sample, the clone carrying this TCR beta chain turned up many times. Its antigen is undetermined. Uncontrolled infection, other autoimmune disease, pregnancy or lactation disqualified patients from enrolment. The germline V gene encodes CDR1 GTSNPN and CDR2 SVGIG (reference sequence). V was pared by 0 bases and J by 7 bases, with 13 bases between. This CDR3 spans 13 amino acids. Researchers took RNA transcripts and amplified the TCR beta CDR3 regions from them. When the TCR CDR3 underwent first-round RT-PCR, the HTBI primer set was used. In TCRdb, the multiplex PCR reads were re-called with MiXCR into one record per CDR3 protein. The sample includes a few hundred thousand distinct CDR3 sequences, 17% of them seen just once. The data derive from a study of T cells in Graves' hyperthyroidism and ophthalmopathy. Study findings and constraints: Ophthalmopathy was model-predicted a median around 6.1 months pre-onset.

The sequenced sample was blood. The TCR sequence derives from a woman aged 18-29 years with Graves' ophthalmopathy. The chain carries TRBV30 and TRBJ2-7; tentative D call: TRBD2 (5 bases). The CDR3 sequence: CAWSVVGAGEQYF. Written as DNA, the CDR3 is TGTGCCTGGAGTGTCGTGGGAGCTGGAGAGCAGTACTTC.